This T cell receptor (beta chain) was recorded in a study of regulatory T cells in long-lasting Graves disease. Regarding the study as a whole: Whereas 1,000 or so public clonotypes were shared by new patients, persistent patients shared more, at 2,500 to 3,500.

Library construction for TCR beta used iRepertoire HTBI primers and Arm-PCR of CDR3 regions. TCRdb processed the multiplex PCR reads anew with MiXCR; each CDR3 protein has one entry. The data contain a few hundred thousand distinct CDR3 sequences, approximately 10% of them singletons. Stated time point: newly diagnosed GD, antithyroid drugs for less than 3 months. The TCR library used RNA extracted from PBMCs. The CDR3 length is 14 residues. The V gene lost 3 bases and the J gene lost 3 bases, with 10 bases spanning the gap. This clonotype was counted ten times or more. The antigen is undetermined. This sample also belongs to another study, concerning T cells in Graves' hyperthyroidism and ophthalmopathy. That source reports: The HTBI set primed first-round TCR CDR3 RT-PCR.

The input for sequencing was peripheral blood mononuclear cells (PBMCs), taken at new diagnosis, from a patient treated with antithyroid drugs. This chain uses TRBV5-7 with TRBJ2-4, with D maybe TRBD1 (6 bases). TRBV5-7 carries the ORF label, with uncertain function. This clonotype was obtained from a woman younger than 35 with Graves disease. The CDR3 protein is CASSSGVGKNIQYF. Here the CDR3 DNA reads TGTGCCAGCAGCTCAGGGGTGGGCAAAAACATTCAGTACTTC.